Each of the 28 T cell receptor beta chains below was sequenced from the same sample in a study of cytomegalovirus exposure and HLA in healthy donors (dated by TCRdb to about 2017). Receptor amplification or capture employed the immunoSEQ multiplex PCR assay. For the multiplex PCR, a mixture combining 60 forward primers for TCR Vbeta segments and 13 reverse primers for TCR Jbeta segments was used. TCRdb holds this immuneACCESS table with in-frame rearrangements only. Some clones are missing; in checked studies, unresolved V genes explain under half, and the rest has no known cause. The sample table records about 110,000 clones; approximately 80% of these occur just once. Around 3.4% of the sample belongs to the ten largest clones. Sequenced material: PBMCs. These receptors all come from a man between 60 and 70 years old in good health and CMV-seronegative.

Of note for this clone: One end of the junction does not line up with germline, which may come from a read error. Other nucleotide sequences from this sample produce the same CDR3. This sequence joins TRBV7-7 and TRBJ2-5, with D hard to call. Per germline, CDR1 SSHAT and CDR2 FNYEAQ (reference sequence). The CDR3 loop spans 13 amino acids. The CDR3 here is CASSSLSQETQYF. The CDR3 DNA reads as TGTGCCAGCAGCTCCCTTTCCCAAGAGACTCAGTACTTC.

This sequence joins TRBV28 and TRBJ2-7, with TRBD1 as a possible D gene (6 bases). Trimming shortened V by 6 bases and J by 5 bases, and 11 bases separated the two germline ends. This CDR3 contains 12 residues. CDR1 and CDR2 (germline): MDHEN, SYDVKM. The CDR3 bases are TGTGCCAGCAGCCAACAGGGCCACGAGCAGTACTTC. Translating it yields CASSQQGHEQYF.

This clone appeared a few times. The chain couples TRBV13 to TRBJ2-2, with unresolved D. The V and J ends lost 5 bases and 7 bases respectively, with 8 bases between them. Germline CDR1 and CDR2: PRHDT and FYEKMQ (reference sequence). This CDR3 comprises 12 residues. The CDR3 DNA sequence: TGTGCCAGCAGCCTACGAGGCGGGGAGCTGTTTTTT. Residues: CASSLRGGELFF.

The chain links TRBV5-8 to TRBJ2-4; 7 positions agree with TRBD1. The CDR3 extends over 16 amino acids. The V gene's germline CDR1 is SGHTS and CDR2 YDEGEE. After removal of 5 bases from V and 0 bases from J, the junction contained 8 bases not matched to a gene. The CDR3: CASRTGQPLAKNIQYF. The CDR3 DNA follows: TGTGCCAGCAGGACGGGACAGCCTCTAGCCAAAAACATTCAGTACTTC.

The V call is TRBV7-2, the J call TRBJ1-5; TRBD1 is a possible D gene (6 bases). The length of the CDR3 is 14 residues. With 6 bases removed from V and 0 bases from J, the gap between germline ends came to 9 bases. Germline CDR1 and CDR2: SGHTA and FQGNSA. CDR3 sequence reads: CASSPDSSNQPQHF. The CDR3 DNA reads as TGTGCCAGCAGTCCGGACAGTAGCAATCAGCCCCAGCATTTT. Combining the CDR3 with reference TRBV7-2 and TRBJ1-5 gives the whole variable domain GAGVSQSPSNKVTEKGKDVELRCDPISGHTALYWYRQSLGQGLEFLIYFQGNSAPDKSGLPSDRFSAERTGGSVSTLTIQRTQQEDSAVYLCASSPDSSNQPQHFGDGTRLSIL.

By sample fraction, this clone is medium-sized (0.01 to 0.1%). The chain carries TRBV7-8 and TRBJ2-7, with TRBD1 matching over 8 bases. The CDR3 has 13 residues. V dropped 4 bases and J dropped 4; count of bases not matched to a gene: 3. Germline CDR1 is SGHVS and CDR2 is FQNEAQ. The CDR3 DNA reads as TGTGCCAGCAGCTGGGGACAGGCTTACGAGCAGTACTTC. Amino acids: CASSWGQAYEQYF.

The genes are TRBV5-4 and TRBJ2-7, with 7 positions matching TRBD2. The V and J ends lost 0 bases and 6 bases, in that order; junction bases with no gene match: 3. This CDR3 has 13 residues. Germline V gives CDR1 SGHNT, CDR2 YYREEE (reference sequence). The CDR3 is CASSLAWGGEQYF. Here the CDR3 DNA reads TGTGCCAGCAGCTTGGCCTGGGGGGGCGAGCAGTACTTC.

The chain couples TRBV30 to TRBJ2-1; D remains ambiguous. The V gene's germline CDR1 is GTSNPN and CDR2 SVGIG (reference sequence). This CDR3 has 13 residues. V was clipped by 7 bases and J by 0 bases, with 10 bases between them. CDR3 sequence: CASSPSSYNEQFF. CDR3 DNA: TGTGCCTCCTCACCCAGCTCCTACAATGAGCAGTTCTTC. The whole variable domain, remainder taken from reference TRBV30 and TRBJ2-1, is SQTIHQWPATLVQPVGSPLSLECTVEGTSNPNLYWYRQAAGRGLQLLFYSVGIGQISSEVPQNLSASRPQDRQFILSSKKLLLSDSGFYLCASSPSSYNEQFFGPGTRLTVL.

This rearrangement joins TRBV4-3 to TRBJ2-3; 11 bases map to TRBD1. This CDR3 is 15 amino acids long. Germline V gene data show CDR1 as LGHNA and CDR2 as YSLEER. Trimming removed 3 bases from V and 4 bases from J; junction bases left unmatched: 3. The CDR3 spells CASSQDRGRADTQYF. CDR3 nucleotides: TGCGCCAGCAGCCAGGACAGGGGGCGCGCAGATACGCAGTATTTT.

V is TRBV4-2 and J is TRBJ2-2; possible D gene TRBD2, 5 bases. CDR3 length: 15 amino acids. Germline CDR1 LGHNA, CDR2 YNFKEQ. V was trimmed by 0 bases and J by 10 bases, leaving 15 bases between them. The DNA for the CDR3 is TGTGCCAGCAGCCAAGACCCAGATCCGGGAATGGAGCTGTTTTTT. Its protein product is CASSQDPDPGMELFF.

The chain has TRBV9 and TRBJ1-5, with D perhaps TRBD1 (5 bases). CDR1 and CDR2 from the germline V gene are SGDLS and YYNGEE. The V and J ends lost 1 base and 1 base respectively, with 9 bases between them. This CDR3 comprises 15 residues. CDR3 in amino acids: CASSVQGSSNQPQHF. Here the CDR3 DNA reads TGTGCCAGCAGCGTACAGGGTTCGAGCAATCAGCCCCAGCATTTT.

CDR3 loop: CASSSASGQDFYGYTF. The CDR3 nucleotides read TGTGCCAGCAGTTCGGCCTCCGGACAGGATTTTTATGGCTACACCTTC. The V and J genes are TRBV28 and TRBJ1-2; 7 nucleotides agree with TRBD1. With V trimmed by 4 bases and J by 5 bases, 13 bases remained unmatched. CDR3 length equals 16 residues. CDR1 is MDHEN and CDR2 is SYDVKM in the germline V gene.

About this clone: This same CDR3 is encoded by further DNA sequences in the sample. The rearrangement joins TRBV7-9 to TRBJ1-6; 7 bases are a match to TRBD1. Trimming took 0 bases from V and 9 from J; bases not matched to a gene: 5. This CDR3 contains 15 residues. Germline loops: CDR1 SEHNR, CDR2 FQNEAQ (reference sequence). The CDR3, as DNA: TGTGCCAGCAGCTTAGCGTCAGGGGGAGGTTCACCCCTCCACTTT. Translation gives CASSLASGGGSPLHF. The complete variable domain, with remaining parts taken from reference TRBV7-9 and TRBJ1-6, reads DTGVSQNPRHKITKRGQNVTFRCDPISEHNRLYWYRQTLGQGPEFLTYFQNEAQLEKSRLLSDRFSAERPKGSFSTLEIQRTEQGDSAMYLCASSLASGGGSPLHFGNGTRLTVT.

The chain combines TRBV5-1 with TRBJ1-1; a possible D gene is TRBD1 (5 bases). Germline loops: CDR1 SGHRS, CDR2 YFSETQ. With 4 bases removed from V and 6 bases from J, the gap between germline ends came to 19 bases. CDR3 length equals 15 residues. As DNA, the CDR3 is TGCGCCAGCAGCGATCCCGGGACTACGGTCGCTGAAGCTTTCTTT. This sequence encodes CASSDPGTTVAEAFF. Variable domain in full (rest from reference TRBV5-1 and TRBJ1-1): KAGVTQTPRYLIKTRGQQVTLSCSPISGHRSVSWYQQTPGQGLQFLFEYFSETQRNKGNFPGRFSGRQFSNSRSEMNVSTLELGDSALYLCASSDPGTTVAEAFFGQGTRLTVV.

The V and J genes are TRBV7-9 and TRBJ1-6; D ambiguous. Trimming cost V 6 bases and J 14 bases, with 11 bases left between them. Germline lookup yields CDR1 SEHNR and CDR2 FQNEAQ (reference sequence). The CDR3 is 11 amino acids. CDR3 bases: TGTGCCAGCAGTTCCTATAATTCCCTCCACTTT. The encoded protein is CASSSYNSLHF.

V and J are TRBV9 and TRBJ2-3, with a tentative D call TRBD2 (7 bases). The CDR3 spans 14 residues. Germline lookup yields CDR1 SGDLS and CDR2 YYNGEE. The V end was cut by 4 bases, the J end by 7 bases, with 16 bases between. CDR3 coding DNA: TGTGCCAGCAGCACCAGTGGGGGGGCGAATACGCAGTATTTT. Residues: CASSTSGGANTQYF.

The chain links TRBV5-6 to TRBJ2-1; 10 nucleotides line up with TRBD2. With V trimmed by 3 bases and J by 6 bases, 3 bases remained unmatched. CDR1 SGHDT and CDR2 YYEEEE come from the germline V gene. The CDR3 has 14 residues. The CDR3 protein is CASSSLAGVNEQFF. As DNA, the CDR3 is TGTGCCAGCAGCTCGCTAGCGGGGGTCAATGAGCAGTTCTTC.

The V call is TRBV5-1, the J call TRBJ2-5; TRBD2 matches at 7 bases. The CDR3 is made up of 15 amino acids. The germline gives CDR1 SGHRS, CDR2 YFSETQ. The V gene end was trimmed by 0 bases and the J gene end by 5 bases; junction bases not matched to a gene: 7. CDR3 loop: CASSLALTSRETQYF. CDR3 DNA sequence: TGCGCCAGCAGCTTGGCCCTGACTAGCCGGGAGACCCAGTACTTC.

The rearrangement uses TRBV27 and TRBJ1-6; D not resolved. Trimming removed 5 bases at V and 6 bases at J, with 11 bases between. The CDR3 has 14 amino acids. The V gene's germline CDR1 is MNHEY and CDR2 SMNVEV (reference sequence). The DNA for the CDR3 is TGTGCCAGCAGTCCTGCGGGGATTAATTCACCCCTCCACTTT. Translation: CASSPAGINSPLHF.

This chain uses TRBV28 with TRBJ1-2; D is unclear. The CDR3 extends over 12 amino acids. In germline, CDR1 is MDHEN, CDR2 SYDVKM. The V end lost 5 bases, the J end lost 7 bases, and 11 bases lay between the germline ends. This CDR3 is CASSPGGVGYTF. CDR3 nucleotides: TGTGCCAGCAGTCCCGGAGGTGTTGGCTACACCTTC.

The V gene is TRBV6-5, the J gene TRBJ1-6; 7 nucleotides agree with TRBD1. CDR3 length: 15 residues. After removal of 4 bases from V and 5 bases from J, the junction contained 5 bases not matched to a gene. Germline V lookup: CDR1 MNHEY, CDR2 SVGAGI. The CDR3 region is CASSFVGQNNSPLHF. Written as DNA, the CDR3 is TGTGCCAGCAGTTTCGTGGGACAGAATAATTCACCCCTCCACTTT.

The chain employs TRBV5-1 and TRBJ2-3, with TRBD2 matching 11 bases. Germline V gene data show CDR1 as SGHRS and CDR2 as YFSETQ. The CDR3 loop spans 15 amino acids. V was pared by 6 bases and J by 2 bases, with 5 bases of the junction left unmatched. As DNA, the CDR3 is TGCGCCAGCACTTTGACTAGCGGGACCACAGATACGCAGTATTTT. Protein product: CASTLTSGTTDTQYF.

The chain carries TRBV10-3 and TRBJ2-7; 7 bases fit TRBD2. CDR1 is ENHRY and CDR2 is SYGVKD in the germline V gene. The V gene end was trimmed by 3 bases and the J gene end by 5 bases; junction bases not matched to a gene: 13. This CDR3 has 16 residues. CDR3 nucleotides: TGTGCCATCAGTGATTCTCGGGCAGGGAGGGGCCACGAGCAGTACTTC. It yields the protein CAISDSRAGRGHEQYF.

This chain joins TRBV28 and TRBJ2-3, with 13 positions matching TRBD2. V lost 5 bases to trimming and J lost 8 bases; unmatched junction nucleotides: 13. The CDR3 totals 17 residues. Germline V lookup: CDR1 MDHEN, CDR2 SYDVKM. In DNA form, the CDR3 reads TGTGCCAGCAGTACCCCCACTAGCGGGGGGGTGATGGGTACGCAGTATTTT. This encodes CASSTPTSGGVMGTQYF.

The gene calls are TRBV2 and TRBJ2-3, with D tentatively TRBD2 (6 bases). CDR3 size: 14 residues. Germline assignment: CDR1 SNHLY and CDR2 FYNNEI. Trimming removed 6 bases at V and 0 bases at J, with 10 bases between. CDR3 protein: CASSGTLSTDTQYF. CDR3 bases: TGTGCCAGCAGCGGGACTCTCAGCACAGATACGCAGTATTTT.

This clone was counted only a few times. The chain couples TRBV18 to TRBJ1-1, with 9 bases aligning to TRBD1. The CDR3 sequence is 16 residues long. Germline trimming cut 3 bases from V and 4 bases from J; bases unmatched to any gene: 9. Germline CDR1 reads KGHSH; CDR2 reads LQKENI. The CDR3 spells CASSPLSSTGGTEAFF. CDR3 nucleotides: TGTGCCAGCTCACCTCTATCGTCGACAGGGGGCACTGAAGCTTTCTTT.

This clone was detected once. The chain carries TRBV4-2 and TRBJ2-3; weak D call: TRBD2 (7 bases). V was shortened by 5 bases and J by 4 bases, with 19 bases between the two germline ends. CDR1 LGHNA and CDR2 YNFKEQ come from the germline V gene. The CDR3 is 16 residues long. CDR3 loop: CASSRIGGGLPDTQYF. Here the CDR3 DNA reads TGTGCCAGCAGCAGAATAGGCGGGGGCCTCCCAGATACGCAGTATTTT.

The chain uses TRBV7-2 and TRBJ1-2, with D possibly matching TRBD1 (5 bases). V was cut by 1 base and J by 10 bases, with 13 bases left in between. The CDR3 contains 13 residues. The germline V gene encodes CDR1 SGHTA and CDR2 FQGNSA. The CDR3 loop reads CASSLVTQGSYTF. The DNA for the CDR3 is TGTGCCAGCAGCTTAGTAACCCAGGGCTCCTACACCTTC.